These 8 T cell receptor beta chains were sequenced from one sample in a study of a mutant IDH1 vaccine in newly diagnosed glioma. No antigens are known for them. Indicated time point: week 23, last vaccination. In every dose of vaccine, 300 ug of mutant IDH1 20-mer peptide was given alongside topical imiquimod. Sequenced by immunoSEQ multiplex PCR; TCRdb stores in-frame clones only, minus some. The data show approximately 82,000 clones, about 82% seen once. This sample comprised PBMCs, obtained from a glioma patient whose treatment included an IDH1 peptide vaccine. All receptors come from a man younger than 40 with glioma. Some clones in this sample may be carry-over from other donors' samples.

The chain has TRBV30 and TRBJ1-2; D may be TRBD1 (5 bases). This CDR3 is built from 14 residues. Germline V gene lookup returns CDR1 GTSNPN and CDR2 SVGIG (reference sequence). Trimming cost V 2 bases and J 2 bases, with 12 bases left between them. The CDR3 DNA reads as TGTGCCTGGAGTATCTTGGGGGTAAACTATGGCTACACCTTC. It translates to CAWSILGVNYGYTF. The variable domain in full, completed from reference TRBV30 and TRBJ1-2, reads SQTIHQWPATLVQPVGSPLSLECTVEGTSNPNLYWYRQAAGRGLQLLFYSVGIGQISSEVPQNLSASRPQDRQFILSSKKLLLSDSGFYLCAWSILGVNYGYTFGSGTRLTVV.

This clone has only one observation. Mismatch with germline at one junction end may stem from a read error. CDR3 in DNA: TGTGCCAGCAGTCAACTAGGCCCGGGACTTACGCACTTC. It encodes CASSQLGPGLTHF. The V gene is TRBV27, the J gene TRBJ2-5; D possibly corresponds to TRBD2 (6 bases). Germline V gene lookup returns CDR1 MNHEY and CDR2 SMNVEV (reference sequence). This CDR3 is 13 amino acids long.

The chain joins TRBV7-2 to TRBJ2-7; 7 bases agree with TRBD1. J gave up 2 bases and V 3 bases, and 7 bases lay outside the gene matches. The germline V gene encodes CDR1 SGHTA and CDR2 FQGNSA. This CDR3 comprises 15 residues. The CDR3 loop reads CASSFRAGGPYEQYF. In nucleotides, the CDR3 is TGTGCCAGCAGCTTTAGGGCAGGGGGTCCCTACGAGCAGTACTTC.

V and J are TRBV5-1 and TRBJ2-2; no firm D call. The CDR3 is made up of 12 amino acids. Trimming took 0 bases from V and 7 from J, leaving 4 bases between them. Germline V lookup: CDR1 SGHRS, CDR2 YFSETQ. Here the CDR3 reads CASSLEVGELFF. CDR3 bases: TGCGCCAGCAGCTTGGAGGTCGGGGAGCTGTTTTTT.

CDR3 bases: TGTGCCAGCAGCTCCCTTAGGGGTTCCGGCTACGAGCAGTACTTC. Encoded protein: CASSSLRGSGYEQYF. V is TRBV5-8 and J is TRBJ2-7, with a possible D match to TRBD1 (5 bases). CDR3 length: 15 amino acids. V was cut by 3 bases and J by 3 bases, with 16 bases left in between. Germline V gene sequence: CDR1 SGHTS, CDR2 YDEGEE.

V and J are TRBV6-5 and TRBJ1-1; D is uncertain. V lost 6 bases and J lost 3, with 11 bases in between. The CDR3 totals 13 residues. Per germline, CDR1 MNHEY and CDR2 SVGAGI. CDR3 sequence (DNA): TGTGCCAGCAGCATCAGAAGCTACACTGAAGCTTTCTTT. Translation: CASSIRSYTEAFF.

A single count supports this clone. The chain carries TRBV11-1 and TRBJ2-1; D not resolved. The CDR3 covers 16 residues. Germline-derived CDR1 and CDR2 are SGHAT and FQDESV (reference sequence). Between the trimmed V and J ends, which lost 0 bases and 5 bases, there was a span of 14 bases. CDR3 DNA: TGTGCCAGCAGCTTAGCCCTAAGGGCCGGTAACAATGAGCAGTTCTTC. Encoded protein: CASSLALRAGNNEQFF.

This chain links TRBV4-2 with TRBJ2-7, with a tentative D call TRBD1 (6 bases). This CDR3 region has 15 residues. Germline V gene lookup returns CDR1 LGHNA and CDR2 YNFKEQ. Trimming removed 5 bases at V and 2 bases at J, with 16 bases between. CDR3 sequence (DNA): TGTGCCAGCAGCATAAGCGACAGGTACACCTACGAGCAGTACTTC. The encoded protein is CASSISDRYTYEQYF.